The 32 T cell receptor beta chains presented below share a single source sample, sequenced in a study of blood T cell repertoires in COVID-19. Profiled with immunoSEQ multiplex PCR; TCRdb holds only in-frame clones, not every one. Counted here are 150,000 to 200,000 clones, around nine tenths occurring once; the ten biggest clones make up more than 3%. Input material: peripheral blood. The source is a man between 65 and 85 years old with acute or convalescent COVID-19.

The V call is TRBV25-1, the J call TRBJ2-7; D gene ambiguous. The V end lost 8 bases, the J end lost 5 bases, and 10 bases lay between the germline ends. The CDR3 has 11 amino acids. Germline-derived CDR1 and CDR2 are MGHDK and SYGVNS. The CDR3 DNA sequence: TGTGCCAGCCGGGTCAATGACGAGCAGTACTTC. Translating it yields CASRVNDEQYF.

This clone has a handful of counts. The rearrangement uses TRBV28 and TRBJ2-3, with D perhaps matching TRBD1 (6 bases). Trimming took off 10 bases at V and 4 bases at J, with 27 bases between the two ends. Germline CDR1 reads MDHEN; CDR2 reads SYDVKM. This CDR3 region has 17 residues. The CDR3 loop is CATSLGAGYSGADTQYF. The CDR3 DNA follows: TGTGCCACCTCCCTGGGGGCCGGCTACAGTGGGGCAGATACGCAGTATTTT.

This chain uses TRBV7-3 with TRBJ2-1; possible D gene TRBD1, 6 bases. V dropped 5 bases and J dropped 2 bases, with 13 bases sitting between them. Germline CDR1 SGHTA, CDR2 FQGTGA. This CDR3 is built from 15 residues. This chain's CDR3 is CASSQRQAAYNEQFF. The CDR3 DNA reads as TGTGCCAGCAGCCAAAGACAGGCCGCCTACAATGAGCAGTTCTTC.

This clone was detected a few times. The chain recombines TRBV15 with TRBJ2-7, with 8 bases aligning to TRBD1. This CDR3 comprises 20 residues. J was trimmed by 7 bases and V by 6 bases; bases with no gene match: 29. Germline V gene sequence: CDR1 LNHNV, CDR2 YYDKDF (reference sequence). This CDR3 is CATSPDGQGPSAGSPLEQYF. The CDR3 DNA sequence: TGTGCCACCAGTCCGGACGGACAGGGCCCCTCGGCGGGATCTCCGCTGGAGCAGTACTTC.

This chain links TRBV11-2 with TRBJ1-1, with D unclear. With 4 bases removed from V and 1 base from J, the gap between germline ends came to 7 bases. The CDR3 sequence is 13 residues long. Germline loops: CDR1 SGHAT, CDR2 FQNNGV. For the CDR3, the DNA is TGTGCCAGCAGCTACGACTGGAACACTGAAGCTTTCTTT. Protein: CASSYDWNTEAFF. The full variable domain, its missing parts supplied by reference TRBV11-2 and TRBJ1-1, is EAGVAQSPRYKIIEKRQSVAFWCNPISGHATLYWYQQILGQGPKLLIQFQNNGVVDDSQLPKDRFSAERLKGVDSTLKIQPAKLEDSAVYLCASSYDWNTEAFFGQGTRLTVV.

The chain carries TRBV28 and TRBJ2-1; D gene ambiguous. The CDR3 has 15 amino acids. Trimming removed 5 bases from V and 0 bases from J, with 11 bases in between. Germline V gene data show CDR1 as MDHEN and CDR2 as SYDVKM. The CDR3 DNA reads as TGTGCCAGCAGTCCCCCATCCAGCTCCTACAATGAGCAGTTCTTC. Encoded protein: CASSPPSSSYNEQFF.

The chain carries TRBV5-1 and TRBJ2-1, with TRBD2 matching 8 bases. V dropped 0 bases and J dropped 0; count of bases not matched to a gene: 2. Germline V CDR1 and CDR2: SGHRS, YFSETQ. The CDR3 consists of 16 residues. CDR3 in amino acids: CASSLDRGGSYNEQFF. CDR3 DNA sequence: TGCGCCAGCAGCTTGGACCGGGGGGGCTCCTACAATGAGCAGTTCTTC.

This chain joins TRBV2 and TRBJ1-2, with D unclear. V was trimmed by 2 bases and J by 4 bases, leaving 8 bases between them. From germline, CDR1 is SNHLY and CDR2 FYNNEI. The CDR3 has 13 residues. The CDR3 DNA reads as TGTGCCAGCAGTGAACGGAGTGGCTATGGCTACACCTTC. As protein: CASSERSGYGYTF.

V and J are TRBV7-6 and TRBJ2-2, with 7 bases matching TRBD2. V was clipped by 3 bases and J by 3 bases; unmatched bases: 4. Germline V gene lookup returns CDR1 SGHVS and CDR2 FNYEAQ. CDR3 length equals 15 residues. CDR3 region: CASSFEGGYTGELFF. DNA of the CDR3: TGTGCCAGCAGCTTCGAGGGAGGGTACACCGGGGAGCTGTTTTTT.

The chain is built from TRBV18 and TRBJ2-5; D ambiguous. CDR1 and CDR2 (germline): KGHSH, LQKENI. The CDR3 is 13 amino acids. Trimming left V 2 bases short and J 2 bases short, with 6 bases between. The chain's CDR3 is CASSPNSQETQYF. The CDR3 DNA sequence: TGTGCCAGCTCACCAAACAGTCAAGAGACCCAGTACTTC.

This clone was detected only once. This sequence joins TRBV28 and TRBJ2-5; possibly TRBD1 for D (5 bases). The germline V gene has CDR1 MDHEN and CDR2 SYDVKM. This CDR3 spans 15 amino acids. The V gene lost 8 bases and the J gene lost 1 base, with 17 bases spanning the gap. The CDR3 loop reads CASLKITGFQETQYF. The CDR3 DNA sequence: TGTGCCAGCCTCAAAATAACAGGTTTCCAAGAGACCCAGTACTTC. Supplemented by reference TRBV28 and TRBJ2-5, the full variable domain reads DVKVTQSSRYLVKRTGEKVFLECVQDMDHENMFWYRQDPGLGLRLIYFSYDVKMKEKGDIPEGYSVSREKKERFSLILESASTNQTSMYLCASLKITGFQETQYFGPGTRLLVL.

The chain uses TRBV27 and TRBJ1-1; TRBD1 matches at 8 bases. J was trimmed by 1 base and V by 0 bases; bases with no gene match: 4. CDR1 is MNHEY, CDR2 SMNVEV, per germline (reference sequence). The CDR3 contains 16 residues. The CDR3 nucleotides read TGTGCCAGCAGTTTATCACCCGGGACAGGGAACACTGAAGCTTTCTTT. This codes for CASSLSPGTGNTEAFF.

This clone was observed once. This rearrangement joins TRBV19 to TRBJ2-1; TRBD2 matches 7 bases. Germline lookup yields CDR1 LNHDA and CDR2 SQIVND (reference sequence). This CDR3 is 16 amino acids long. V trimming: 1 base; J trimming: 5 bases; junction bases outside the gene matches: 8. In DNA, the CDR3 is TGTGCCAGTAGTATAGTTGGCGGGGGTTCCAACAATGAGCAGTTCTTC. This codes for CASSIVGGGSNNEQFF.

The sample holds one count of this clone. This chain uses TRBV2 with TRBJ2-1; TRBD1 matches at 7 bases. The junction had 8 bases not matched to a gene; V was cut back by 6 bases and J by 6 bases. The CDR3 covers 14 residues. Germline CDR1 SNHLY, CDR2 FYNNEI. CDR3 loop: CASRWDSTINEQFF. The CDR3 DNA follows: TGTGCCAGCAGGTGGGACAGCACCATCAATGAGCAGTTCTTC.

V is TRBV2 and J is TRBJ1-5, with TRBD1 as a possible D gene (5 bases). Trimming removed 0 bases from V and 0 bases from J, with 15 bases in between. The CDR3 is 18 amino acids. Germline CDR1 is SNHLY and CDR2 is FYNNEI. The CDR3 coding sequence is TGTGCCAGCAGTGAAGCGCTTTTTCAGGGATATAGCAATCAGCCCCAGCATTTT. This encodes CASSEALFQGYSNQPQHF.

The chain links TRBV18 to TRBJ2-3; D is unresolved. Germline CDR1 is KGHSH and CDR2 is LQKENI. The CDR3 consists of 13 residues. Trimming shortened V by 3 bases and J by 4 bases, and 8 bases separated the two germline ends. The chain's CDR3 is CASSPVVADTQYF. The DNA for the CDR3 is TGTGCCAGCTCACCGGTAGTTGCAGATACGCAGTATTTT.

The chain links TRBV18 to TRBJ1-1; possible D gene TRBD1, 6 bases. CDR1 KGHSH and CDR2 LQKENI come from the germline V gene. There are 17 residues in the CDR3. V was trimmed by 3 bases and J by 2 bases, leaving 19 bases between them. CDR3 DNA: TGTGCCAGCTCACCGTCGGGCAGGGGCACTTCTAACACTGAAGCTTTCTTT. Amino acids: CASSPSGRGTSNTEAFF. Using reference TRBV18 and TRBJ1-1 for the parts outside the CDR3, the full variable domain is NAGVMQNPRHLVRRRGQEARLRCSPMKGHSHVYWYRQLPEEGLKFMVYLQKENIIDESGMPKERFSAEFPKEGPSILRIQQVVRGDSAAYFCASSPSGRGTSNTEAFFGQGTRLTVV.

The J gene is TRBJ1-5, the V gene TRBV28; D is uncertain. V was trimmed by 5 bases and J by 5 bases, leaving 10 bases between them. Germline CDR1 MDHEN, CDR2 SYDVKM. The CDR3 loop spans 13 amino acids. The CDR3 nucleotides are TGTGCCAGCAGTCGGCTGGGCGATCAGCCCCAGCATTTT. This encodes CASSRLGDQPQHF.

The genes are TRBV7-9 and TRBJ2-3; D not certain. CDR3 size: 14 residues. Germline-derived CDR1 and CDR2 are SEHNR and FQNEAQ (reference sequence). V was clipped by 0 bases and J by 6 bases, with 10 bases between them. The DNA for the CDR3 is TGTGCCAGCAGCTTAGCGACTTTAATGGATACGCAGTATTTT. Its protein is CASSLATLMDTQYF.

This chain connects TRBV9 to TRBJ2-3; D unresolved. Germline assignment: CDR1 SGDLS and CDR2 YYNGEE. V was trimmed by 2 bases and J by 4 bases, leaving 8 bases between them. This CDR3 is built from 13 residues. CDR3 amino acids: CASSVSIPDTQYF. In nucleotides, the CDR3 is TGTGCCAGCAGCGTCTCTATTCCAGATACGCAGTATTTT.

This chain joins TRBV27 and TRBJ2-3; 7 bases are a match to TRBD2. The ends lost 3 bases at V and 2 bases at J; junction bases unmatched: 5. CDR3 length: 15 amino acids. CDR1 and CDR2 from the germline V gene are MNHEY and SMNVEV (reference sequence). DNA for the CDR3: TGTGCCAGCAGTTTCACAGCGGGGCTCACAGATACGCAGTATTTT. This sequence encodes CASSFTAGLTDTQYF.

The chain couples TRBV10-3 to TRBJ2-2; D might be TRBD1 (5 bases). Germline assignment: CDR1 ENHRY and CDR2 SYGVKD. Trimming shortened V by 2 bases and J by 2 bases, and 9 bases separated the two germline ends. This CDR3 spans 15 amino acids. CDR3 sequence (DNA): TGTGCCATCAGTGAGGGTAGGGGTAACACCGGGGAGCTGTTTTTT. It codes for CAISEGRGNTGELFF.

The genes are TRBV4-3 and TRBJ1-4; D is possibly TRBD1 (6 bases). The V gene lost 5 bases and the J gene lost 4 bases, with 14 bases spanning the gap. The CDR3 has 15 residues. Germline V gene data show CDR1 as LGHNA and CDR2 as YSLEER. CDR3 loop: CASSYTGGRNEKLFF. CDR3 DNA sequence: TGCGCCAGCAGCTATACCGGGGGGCGTAATGAAAAACTGTTTTTT.

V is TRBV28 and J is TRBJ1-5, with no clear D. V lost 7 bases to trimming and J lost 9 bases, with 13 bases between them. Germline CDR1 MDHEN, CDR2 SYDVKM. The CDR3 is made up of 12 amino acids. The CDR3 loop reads CASIQVGAPQHF. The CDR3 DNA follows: TGTGCCAGCATCCAAGTAGGAGCGCCCCAGCATTTT.

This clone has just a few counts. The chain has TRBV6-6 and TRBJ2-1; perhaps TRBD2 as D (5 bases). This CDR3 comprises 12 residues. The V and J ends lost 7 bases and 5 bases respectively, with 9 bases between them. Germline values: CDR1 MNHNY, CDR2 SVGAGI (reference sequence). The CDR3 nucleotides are TGTGCCAGCAACGCGGGCCACAATGAGCAGTTCTTC. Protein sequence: CASNAGHNEQFF.

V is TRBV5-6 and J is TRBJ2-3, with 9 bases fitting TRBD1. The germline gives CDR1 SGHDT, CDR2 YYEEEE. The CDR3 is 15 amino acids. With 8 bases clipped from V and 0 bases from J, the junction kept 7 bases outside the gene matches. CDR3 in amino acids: CASYVQGASTDTQYF. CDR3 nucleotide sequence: TGTGCCAGTTACGTACAGGGGGCCAGCACAGATACGCAGTATTTT. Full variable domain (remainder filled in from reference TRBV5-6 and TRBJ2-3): DAGVTQSPTHLIKTRGQQVTLRCSPKSGHDTVSWYQQALGQGPQFIFQYYEEEERQRGNFPDRFSGHQFPNYSSELNVNALLLGDSALYLCASYVQGASTDTQYFGPGTRLTVL.

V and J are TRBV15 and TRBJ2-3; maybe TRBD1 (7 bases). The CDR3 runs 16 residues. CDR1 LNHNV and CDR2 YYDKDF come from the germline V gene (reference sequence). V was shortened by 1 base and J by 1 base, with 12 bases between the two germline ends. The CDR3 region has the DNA TGTGCCACCAGCAGAGGGGGCAGGGGGGGCACAGATACGCAGTATTTT. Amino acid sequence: CATSRGGRGGTDTQYF. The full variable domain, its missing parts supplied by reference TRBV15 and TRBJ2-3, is DAMVIQNPRYQVTQFGKPVTLSCSQTLNHNVMYWYQQKSSQAPKLLFHYYDKDFNNEADTPDNFQSRRPNTSFCFLDIRSPGLGDTAMYLCATSRGGRGGTDTQYFGPGTRLTVL.

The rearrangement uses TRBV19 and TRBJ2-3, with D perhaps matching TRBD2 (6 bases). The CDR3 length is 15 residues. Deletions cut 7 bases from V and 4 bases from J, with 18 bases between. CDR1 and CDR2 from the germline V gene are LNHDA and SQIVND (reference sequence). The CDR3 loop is CASTTRLASADTQYF. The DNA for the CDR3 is TGTGCCAGTACCACCAGGCTAGCGTCCGCAGATACGCAGTATTTT.

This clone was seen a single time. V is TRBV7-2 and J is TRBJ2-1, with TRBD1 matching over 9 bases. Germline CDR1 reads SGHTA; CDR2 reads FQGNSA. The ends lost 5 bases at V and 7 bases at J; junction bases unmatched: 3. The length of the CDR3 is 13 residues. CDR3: CASSPDRGNEQFF. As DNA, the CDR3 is TGTGCCAGCAGCCCCGACAGGGGGAATGAGCAGTTCTTC. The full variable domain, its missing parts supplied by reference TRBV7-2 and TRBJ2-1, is GAGVSQSPSNKVTEKGKDVELRCDPISGHTALYWYRQSLGQGLEFLIYFQGNSAPDKSGLPSDRFSAERTGGSVSTLTIQRTQQEDSAVYLCASSPDRGNEQFFGPGTRLTVL.

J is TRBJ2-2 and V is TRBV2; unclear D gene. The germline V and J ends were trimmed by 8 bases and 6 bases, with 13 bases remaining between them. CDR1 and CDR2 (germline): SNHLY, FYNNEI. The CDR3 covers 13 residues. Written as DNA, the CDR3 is TGTGCCAGCTCGGGTCTTGCTTCCGGGGAGCTGTTTTTT. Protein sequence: CASSGLASGELFF.

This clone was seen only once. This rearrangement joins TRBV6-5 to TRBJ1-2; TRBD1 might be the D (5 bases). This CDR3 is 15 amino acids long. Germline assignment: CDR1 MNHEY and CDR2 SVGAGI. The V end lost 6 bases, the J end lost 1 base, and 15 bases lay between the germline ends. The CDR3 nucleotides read TGTGCCAGCAGCCAAGGGGCACTTTATAACTATGGCTACACCTTC. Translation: CASSQGALYNYGYTF.

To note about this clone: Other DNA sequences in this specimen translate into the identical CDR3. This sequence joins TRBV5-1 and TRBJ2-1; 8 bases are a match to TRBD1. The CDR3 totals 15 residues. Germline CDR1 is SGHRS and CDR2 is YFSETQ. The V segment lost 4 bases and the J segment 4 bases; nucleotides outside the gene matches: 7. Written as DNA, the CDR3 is TGCGCCAGCAGCCTCGCGGACAGGGTATACAATGAGCAGTTCTTC. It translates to CASSLADRVYNEQFF.